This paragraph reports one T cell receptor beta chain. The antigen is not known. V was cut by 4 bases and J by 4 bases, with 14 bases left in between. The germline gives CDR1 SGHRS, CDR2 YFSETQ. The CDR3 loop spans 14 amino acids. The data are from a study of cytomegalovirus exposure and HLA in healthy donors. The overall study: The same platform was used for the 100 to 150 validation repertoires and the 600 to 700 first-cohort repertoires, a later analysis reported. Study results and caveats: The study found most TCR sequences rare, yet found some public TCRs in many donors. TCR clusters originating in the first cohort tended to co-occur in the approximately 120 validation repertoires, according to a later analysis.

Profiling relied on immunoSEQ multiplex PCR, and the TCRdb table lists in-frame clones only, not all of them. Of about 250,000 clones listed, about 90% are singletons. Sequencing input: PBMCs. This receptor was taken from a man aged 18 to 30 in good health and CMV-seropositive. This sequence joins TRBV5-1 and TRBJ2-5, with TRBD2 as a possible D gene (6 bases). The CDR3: CASSARGGRETQYF. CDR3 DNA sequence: TGCGCCAGCAGCGCCCGAGGAGGGAGAGAGACCCAGTACTTC.